The entry that follows covers one TCR beta chain sequence. The antigen remains undetermined. The sample belongs to a study of T-cell reconstitution after alpha-beta-depleted transplantation in children. General study results and limits: Elevated TCRbeta diversity at day 60 was traced, in some patients, to surviving recipient T cells and thymic progenitors. Alpha-beta T cells about two months after transplant reportedly derived from several hundred expanded graft clones. It was newly produced T cells that mostly accounted for T-cell counts and diversity one year after transplant.

The CDR3 sequence is 16 residues long. The V and J ends lost 0 bases and 3 bases respectively, with 16 bases between them. Germline V CDR1 and CDR2: SGHKS, YYEKEE (reference sequence). During its preparation, the TCRbeta library received unique molecular identifiers. TCRdb ran MiXCR on the PCR reads and lists one entry per CDR3 protein. The repertoire holds about 980,000 distinct CDR3 sequences, about 29% seen once, with more than 25% in the top ten. The genes are TRBV5-5 and TRBJ2-7; D remains unclear. Sample: PBMCs, mostly from graft donor cells, taken 360 days after TCRalphabeta/CD19-depleted stem cell transplant. This TCR was sampled from a boy under two years old who had a stem cell transplant for SCID, so the T cells may come from the graft donor. This CDR3 reads CASSLVAQSNLYEQYF. The CDR3 nucleotides are TGTGCCAGCAGCTTGGTCGCACAGAGTAACCTCTACGAGCAGTACTTC. The whole variable domain, filled in from reference TRBV5-5 and TRBJ2-7, reads DAGVTQSPTHLIKTRGQQVTLRCSPISGHKSVSWYQQVLGQGPQFIFQYYEKEERGRGNFPDRFSARQFPNYSSELNVNALLLGDSALYLCASSLVAQSNLYEQYFGPGTRLTVT.